These T cell receptor beta chains were read from a single sample in a study of vaccination and CD4 T cells after COVID-19. These receptors' antigens are unknown. TCRdb itself ran the PCR reads through MiXCR, one entry per CDR3 protein. Of around 20,000 distinct CDR3 sequences listed, 40% are singletons. The specimen comprised CD4+ T cells from blood, cultured in vitro, sampled after SARS-CoV-2 vaccination. The receptor set was obtained from a human donor who had recovered from COVID-19. Both conserved end residues are part of each CDR3. The order of the fields is J gene, V gene, CDR3 protein.

TRBJ1-1 | TRBV20-1 | CSARVRGGVCTEAFF
TRBJ1-2 | TRBV5-5 | CASSLGLNYGYTF
TRBJ1-2 | TRBV7-8 | CASSLAGPSKNSGYTF
TRBJ2-1 | TRBV10-1 | CASSRSGGLSYNEQFF
TRBJ1-6 | TRBV7-9 | CASSPIGTVTPLHF
TRBJ1-5 | TRBV24-1 | CATSDQSNQPQHF
TRBJ1-1 | TRBV6-2/TRBV6-3 | CASSYSGGWMNTEAFF
TRBJ1-1 | TRBV20-1 | CSAMGGDTEAFF
TRBJ1-6 | TRBV4-3 | CASSFTWTGGFDPLHF
TRBJ2-1 | TRBV20-1 | CSAIYQPGGGNEQFF
TRBJ2-2 | TRBV7-6 | CASSLDRDIGELFF
TRBJ1-5 | TRBV6-1 | CASSGRTGNQPQHF
TRBJ1-1 | TRBV20-1 | CSAKDPAHTEAFF
TRBJ1-1 | TRBV18 | CASSPRGLPHTEAFF
TRBJ2-7 | TRBV20-1 | CSARDRPSSYEQYF
TRBJ1-2 | TRBV28 | CASSFRDRDFYGYTF
TRBJ1-6 | TRBV7-9 | CASSFGDRGNSYNSPLHF
TRBJ1-3 | TRBV7-9 | CASSFSARDVGGDTIYF
TRBJ2-5 | TRBV27 | CASGEETQYF
TRBJ2-1 | TRBV20-1 | CSASRGQGAIDEQFF
TRBJ1-1 | TRBV6-5 | CASSYGSRGGTEAFF
TRBJ2-3 | TRBV20-1 | CSARGLTSGGPARGTQYF
TRBJ1-1 | TRBV4-3 | CASSQAVRGDTEAFF
TRBJ2-7 | TRBV10-2 | CASTIAGETYEQYF